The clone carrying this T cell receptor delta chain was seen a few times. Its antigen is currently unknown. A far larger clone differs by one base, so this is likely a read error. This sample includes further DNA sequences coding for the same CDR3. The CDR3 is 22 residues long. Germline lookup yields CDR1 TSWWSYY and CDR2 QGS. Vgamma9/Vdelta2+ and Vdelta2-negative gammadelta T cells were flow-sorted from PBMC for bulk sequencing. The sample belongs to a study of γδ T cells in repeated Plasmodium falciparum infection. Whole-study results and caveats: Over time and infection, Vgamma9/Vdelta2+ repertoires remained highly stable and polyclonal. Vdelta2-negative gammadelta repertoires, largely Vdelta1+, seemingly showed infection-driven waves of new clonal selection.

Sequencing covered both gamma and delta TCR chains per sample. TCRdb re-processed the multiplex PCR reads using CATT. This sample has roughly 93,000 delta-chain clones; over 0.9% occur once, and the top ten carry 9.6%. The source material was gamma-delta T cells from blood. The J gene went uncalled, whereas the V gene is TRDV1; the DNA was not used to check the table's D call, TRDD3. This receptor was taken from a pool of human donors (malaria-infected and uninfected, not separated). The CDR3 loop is CALGDLSSYGLLGDRNTDKLIF. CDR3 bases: TGTGCTCTTGGGGACCTTTCCTCCTACGGGTTACTGGGGGATAGGAACACCGATAAGCTCATCTTT.